One and the same sample provided the 7 T cell receptor beta chains below, sequenced in a study of identifying expanded T cells in peripheral blood. Profiled with immunoSEQ multiplex PCR; TCRdb holds only in-frame clones, not every one. The sample lists approximately 120,000 clones, approximately 88% occurring once. Sequencing was carried out using blood. These receptor sequences come from a person aged 18 to 70 in good health.

The chain couples TRBV6-6 to TRBJ2-7; 7 bases align to TRBD1. The CDR3 is made up of 14 amino acids. The germline V gene has CDR1 MNHNY and CDR2 SVGAGI (reference sequence). V was clipped by 4 bases and J by 3 bases; unmatched bases: 6. The CDR3 DNA is TGTGCCAGCAGTTCCCGGGACAGAGGCTACGAGCAGTACTTC. This sequence encodes CASSSRDRGYEQYF.

This chain joins TRBV4-3 and TRBJ1-2, with D unclear. V was pared by 0 bases and J by 3 bases, with 14 bases between. The CDR3 sequence is 16 residues long. Germline V gene data show CDR1 as LGHNA and CDR2 as YSLEER. The CDR3 is CASSQEHSLTYYGYTF. In nucleotides, the CDR3 is TGCGCCAGCAGCCAAGAACACAGCCTGACCTACTATGGCTACACCTTC.

This clone was observed once. The chain uses TRBV6-4 and TRBJ2-3; 8 bases line up with TRBD1. The CDR3 consists of 15 residues. Germline-derived CDR1 and CDR2 are MRHNA and SNTAGT. V was pared by 3 bases and J by 0 bases, with 2 bases of the junction left unmatched. The CDR3 loop is CASSEGQESTDTQYF. The CDR3, as DNA: TGTGCCAGCAGTGAGGGACAGGAAAGCACAGATACGCAGTATTTT.

V gene TRBV4-1 combines with J gene TRBJ2-2; tentatively, D is TRBD1 or TRBD2 (5 bases each). Trimming cost V 3 bases and J 4 bases, with 18 bases left between them. The CDR3 runs to 17 residues. Germline lookup yields CDR1 MGHRA and CDR2 YSYEKL. CDR3 DNA sequence: TGCGCCAGCAGCCAGGGGGTTGGTTATACTTTCACCGGGGAGCTGTTTTTT. This translates into CASSQGVGYTFTGELFF.

The chain uses TRBV29-1 and TRBJ2-1; tentative D call: TRBD1 (5 bases). CDR1 is SQVTM, CDR2 ANQGSEA, per germline. This CDR3 spans 13 amino acids. V gave up 7 bases and J gave up 4 bases, with 14 bases separating them. CDR3 protein: CSAGKPTYNEQFF. The CDR3 coding sequence is TGCAGCGCAGGGAAACCGACTTACAATGAGCAGTTCTTC.

This clone was seen more than once but under ten times. The rearrangement joins TRBV18 to TRBJ1-2; possibly TRBD1 for D (6 bases). The length of the CDR3 is 15 residues. Germline loops: CDR1 KGHSH, CDR2 LQKENI. The V end lost 2 bases, the J end lost 7 bases, and 17 bases lay between the germline ends. CDR3 DNA sequence: TGTGCCAGCTCACCAGCAGGGGACGCCTACGGTGGCTACACCTTC. It translates to CASSPAGDAYGGYTF.

This chain connects TRBV4-3 to TRBJ1-5; D might be TRBD1 (5 bases). The CDR3 is 15 residues long. V lost 0 bases and J 2 bases, leaving 8 bases between the germline ends. The germline V gene encodes CDR1 LGHNA and CDR2 YSLEER. The CDR3 region has the DNA TGCGCCAGCAGCCAAGACAGGGATGGCAATCAGCCCCAGCATTTT. The encoded protein is CASSQDRDGNQPQHF.